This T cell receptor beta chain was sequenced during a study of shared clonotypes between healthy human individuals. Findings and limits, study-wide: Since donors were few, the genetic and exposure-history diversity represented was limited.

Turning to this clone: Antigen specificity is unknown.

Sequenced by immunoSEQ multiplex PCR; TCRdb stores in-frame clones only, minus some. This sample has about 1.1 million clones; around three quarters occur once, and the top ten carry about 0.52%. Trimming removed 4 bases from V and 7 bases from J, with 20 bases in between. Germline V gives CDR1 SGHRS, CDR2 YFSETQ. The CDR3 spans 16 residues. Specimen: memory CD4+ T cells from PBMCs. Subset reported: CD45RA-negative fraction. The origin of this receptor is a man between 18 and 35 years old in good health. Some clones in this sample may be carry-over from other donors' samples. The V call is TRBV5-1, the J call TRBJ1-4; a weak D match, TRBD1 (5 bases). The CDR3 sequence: CASSPRDSGEAEKLFF. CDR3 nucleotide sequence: TGCGCCAGCAGCCCCCGGGACTCGGGGGAGGCTGAAAAACTGTTTTTT.